The 19 T cell receptor beta chains listed next were all sequenced from one sample in a study of memory CD4+ T cells and cytomegalovirus serostatus. Single viable CD3+CD4+CD8-CD45RO+ cells were sorted as the memory CD4+ T cells. Using immunoSEQ multiplex PCR, the repertoire was profiled, and TCRdb retains in-frame clones only, with some absent. The sample has over 55,000 clones, approximately 80% seen once. Material: memory CD4+ T cells from blood. The receptors here all came from an adult in good health and CMV-seronegative.

The chain recombines TRBV5-1 with TRBJ2-3; no reliable D call. V lost 1 base and J lost 1, with 13 bases in between. The CDR3 runs 16 residues. Germline V CDR1 and CDR2: SGHRS, YFSETQ. The CDR3 is CASSLPDTVGTDTQYF. The CDR3 DNA follows: TGCGCCAGCAGCTTGCCAGACACGGTCGGCACAGATACGCAGTATTTT.

The rearrangement joins TRBV5-5 to TRBJ2-2; D gene unclear. The V and J ends lost 0 bases and 0 bases respectively, with 3 bases between them. The CDR3 contains 14 residues. Germline-derived CDR1 and CDR2 are SGHKS and YYEKEE (reference sequence). The chain's CDR3 is CASSLAPNTGELFF. The CDR3 coding sequence is TGTGCCAGCAGCTTGGCGCCGAACACCGGGGAGCTGTTTTTT.

The chain carries TRBV28 and TRBJ2-7; 9 bases match TRBD2. Germline V lookup: CDR1 MDHEN, CDR2 SYDVKM. The CDR3 runs 16 residues. Germline trimming cut 4 bases from V and 1 base from J; bases unmatched to any gene: 8. The CDR3 reads CASSYSPSGRSYEQYF. CDR3 coding DNA: TGTGCCAGCAGTTACTCTCCCAGCGGGAGGTCCTACGAGCAGTACTTC.

The CDR3 protein is CASSFGTGGSLSGANVLTF. In nucleotides, the CDR3 is TGCGCCAGCAGCTTTGGGACAGGGGGCTCTCTCTCTGGGGCCAACGTCCTGACTTTC. The J gene is TRBJ2-6, the V gene TRBV5-1, with 12 nucleotides matching TRBD1. This CDR3 has 19 amino acids. Germline CDR1 reads SGHRS; CDR2 reads YFSETQ. The J segment lost 0 bases and the V segment lost 2 bases, leaving 6 bases of the junction unmatched.

This rearrangement joins TRBV10-3 to TRBJ1-4; a weak D match, TRBD1 (6 bases). The CDR3 has 15 residues. Trimming removed 8 bases from V and 3 bases from J, with 16 bases in between. Germline CDR1 is ENHRY and CDR2 is SYGVKD. CDR3 sequence reads: CAIGGGRAPNEKLFF. Written as DNA, the CDR3 is TGTGCCATCGGGGGGGGCAGGGCCCCTAATGAAAAACTGTTTTTT.

The genes are TRBV6-1 and TRBJ2-1; weak D call: TRBD2 (6 bases). Germline V gene sequence: CDR1 MNHNS, CDR2 SASEGT. Deletions cut 6 bases from V and 7 bases from J, with 10 bases between. The CDR3 extends over 12 amino acids. The CDR3 reads CASRQSGNEQFF. The DNA of the CDR3 is TGTGCCAGCAGACAGAGCGGGAATGAGCAGTTCTTC.

The rearrangement joins TRBV7-9 to TRBJ1-1; D is unresolved. With 0 bases removed from V and 5 bases from J, the gap between germline ends came to 10 bases. Germline CDR1 SEHNR, CDR2 FQNEAQ (reference sequence). CDR3 length: 14 amino acids. The CDR3 here is CASSLAERWTEAFF. CDR3 sequence (DNA): TGTGCCAGCAGCTTAGCAGAACGTTGGACTGAAGCTTTCTTT.

Here the CDR3 reads CSASNPPGYTF. The CDR3 DNA reads TGCAGTGCTAGTAACCCCCCAGGCTACACCTTC. This chain uses TRBV20-1 with TRBJ1-2; D not resolved. The CDR3 length is 11 residues. Germline CDR1 reads DFQATT; CDR2 reads SNEGSKA (reference sequence). Trimming took 3 bases from V and 8 from J, leaving 10 bases between them.

The CDR3 sequence is CASSLGLISGSPLHF. For the CDR3, the DNA is TGTGCCAGCAGCTTAGGATTGATCTCCGGTTCACCCCTCCACTTT. The chain has TRBV7-2 and TRBJ1-6, with no clear D. Germline V CDR1 and CDR2: SGHTA, FQGNSA. The V end was cut by 1 base, the J end by 9 bases, with 13 bases between. The CDR3 sequence is 15 residues long. Full variable domain (missing parts from reference TRBV7-2 and TRBJ1-6): GAGVSQSPSNKVTEKGKDVELRCDPISGHTALYWYRQSLGQGLEFLIYFQGNSAPDKSGLPSDRFSAERTGGSVSTLTIQRTQQEDSAVYLCASSLGLISGSPLHFGNGTRLTVT.

The chain recombines TRBV5-6 with TRBJ1-2; the match to TRBD1 covers 8 bases. The CDR3 is made up of 13 amino acids. V shed 3 bases and J 7 bases; nucleotides not matched to a gene: 5. The germline CDR1 and CDR2 sequences are SGHDT and YYEEEE. CDR3 bases: TGTGCCAGCAGCTCCGGAGACAGGGGTGGCTACACCTTC. Protein product: CASSSGDRGGYTF.

This clone is judged medium-sized. The genes are TRBV2 and TRBJ1-3; D remains unclear. The V gene's germline CDR1 is SNHLY and CDR2 FYNNEI. The V end lost 6 bases, the J end lost 0 bases, and 18 bases lay between the germline ends. The CDR3 spans 17 residues. Written as DNA, the CDR3 is TGTGCCAGCAGCGAGCGACCGGGCCCCGACTCTGGAAACACCATATATTTT. It yields the protein CASSERPGPDSGNTIYF.

The gene calls are TRBV2 and TRBJ2-7; D uncertain. Per the germline V gene, CDR1 is SNHLY and CDR2 is FYNNEI. V was clipped by 4 bases and J by 3 bases, with 13 bases between them. There are 14 residues in the CDR3. CDR3 region: CASSAVSGYYEQYF. The CDR3 region has the DNA TGTGCCAGCAGTGCTGTTTCAGGCTACTACGAGCAGTACTTC.

The gene calls are TRBV27 and TRBJ1-6; D remains unclear. The V gene lost 5 bases and the J gene lost 1 base, with 9 bases spanning the gap. There are 15 residues in the CDR3. Germline V gene lookup returns CDR1 MNHEY and CDR2 SMNVEV (reference sequence). In nucleotides, the CDR3 is TGTGCCAGCAGTCTCGAGACTTCCTATAATTCACCCCTCCACTTT. Its translation: CASSLETSYNSPLHF.

V and J are TRBV10-2 and TRBJ2-3; 11 bases map to TRBD1. J gave up 1 base and V 6 bases, and 6 bases lay outside the gene matches. The CDR3 loop spans 16 amino acids. Germline V lookup: CDR1 WSHSY, CDR2 SAAADI. For the CDR3, the DNA is TGCGCCAGCAGACCGGACAGGGGGCGCGGCACAGATACGCAGTATTTT. This gives the protein CASRPDRGRGTDTQYF.

V usage is TRBV9 and J usage is TRBJ2-5, with TRBD2 as a possible D gene (5 bases). Germline lookup yields CDR1 SGDLS and CDR2 YYNGEE. V shed 0 bases and J shed 4 bases, with 13 bases lying between them. The CDR3 extends over 15 amino acids. The CDR3 DNA reads TGTGCCAGCAGCGTAGATCGAGGGAATGGAGAGACCCAGTACTTC. This translates into CASSVDRGNGETQYF.

The chain employs TRBV2 and TRBJ2-7, with 7 bases fitting TRBD1. The trim removed 4 bases at V and 3 bases at J, leaving 9 bases unmatched. Looked up from germline, CDR1 is SNHLY and CDR2 is FYNNEI. CDR3 size: 15 residues. Here the CDR3 reads CASSAPGQSLYEQYF. CDR3 nucleotides: TGTGCCAGCAGTGCCCCGGGACAGTCCCTCTACGAGCAGTACTTC.

The chain carries TRBV7-2 and TRBJ1-1; TRBD1 matches at 9 bases. The CDR3 extends over 15 amino acids. Germline V gene sequence: CDR1 SGHTA, CDR2 FQGNSA. The ends lost 5 bases at V and 11 bases at J; junction bases unmatched: 15. In DNA, the CDR3 is TGTGCCAGCAGCGAAAGACAGGGGGGCCCGTTTGGGGCTTTCTTT. Its protein is CASSERQGGPFGAFF.

The V call is TRBV14, the J call TRBJ1-2; TRBD1 matches at 11 bases. The CDR3 consists of 15 residues. V lost 0 bases and J lost 4; bases outside the gene matches: 1. Per germline, CDR1 SGHDN and CDR2 FVKESK. The CDR3 sequence: CASSQEGTGGYGYTF. The CDR3 nucleotides are TGTGCCAGCAGCCAAGAAGGGACAGGGGGCTATGGCTACACCTTC.

The CDR3 region is CASSLDGSNQPQHF. DNA for the CDR3: TGTGCCAGCAGCTTAGACGGGAGCAATCAGCCCCAGCATTTT. J is TRBJ1-5 and V is TRBV7-2; D gene uncertain. Trimming shortened V by 1 base and J by 1 base, and 5 bases separated the two germline ends. The CDR3 has 14 residues. The germline V gene has CDR1 SGHTA and CDR2 FQGNSA.